Presented here are 24 T cell receptor beta chains from one specimen sequenced in a study of T cell responses to AZD1222 COVID-19 vaccine. Using immunoSEQ multiplex PCR, the repertoire was profiled, and TCRdb retains in-frame clones only, with some absent. This table holds more than 110,000 clones, 80% to 95% found once. Sequenced material: peripheral blood, taken on day 0 of AZD1222 vaccination. The receptors originated from an adult in good health.

The chain couples TRBV10-1 to TRBJ2-3; 12 positions match TRBD2. V lost 4 bases and J lost 5; bases outside the gene matches: 7. Germline V gene data show CDR1 as WNHNN and CDR2 as SYGVQD (reference sequence). The CDR3 is 16 residues long. CDR3 coding DNA: TGCGCCAGCAGTGGAACTCTAGCGGGGGGGCAAGATACGCAGTATTTT. As protein: CASSGTLAGGQDTQYF.

The chain carries TRBV7-9 and TRBJ1-1; TRBD1 matches at 8 bases. The J segment lost 7 bases and the V segment lost 0 bases, leaving 4 bases of the junction unmatched. The CDR3 is 14 amino acids. Germline CDR1 and CDR2: SEHNR and FQNEAQ (reference sequence). The CDR3 region has the DNA TGTGCCAGCAGCTTAGCGCAAGGGACAGGTGAAGCTTTCTTT. Protein: CASSLAQGTGEAFF.

This chain uses TRBV6-2 or TRBV6-3 with TRBJ2-7; 10 nucleotides line up with TRBD2. The CDR3 covers 15 residues. Per germline, CDR1 MNHEY and CDR2 SVGEGT. Trimming took 0 bases from V and 3 from J; bases not matched to a gene: 2. CDR3 coding DNA: TGTGCCAGCAGTTACTCGGCTAGCGGGAGCTACGAGCAGTACTTC. This gives the protein CASSYSASGSYEQYF.

The chain uses TRBV24-1 and TRBJ2-3, with D unclear. The germline V and J ends were trimmed by 7 bases and 2 bases, with 18 bases remaining between them. The CDR3 loop spans 16 amino acids. The germline V gene has CDR1 KGHDR and CDR2 SFDVKD. CDR3 nucleotides: TGTGCCACCAGGCCGAAGGGCCCCGTTTACACAGATACGCAGTATTTT. It specifies CATRPKGPVYTDTQYF.

This chain uses TRBV2 with TRBJ1-2; no clear D gene. The CDR3 is 13 residues long. Germline values: CDR1 SNHLY, CDR2 FYNNEI. Trimming stripped 6 bases from V and 6 bases from J, with 14 bases between. The CDR3 spells CASRPRVSNGYTF. CDR3 in DNA: TGTGCCAGCAGACCCCGGGTATCGAATGGCTACACCTTC.

This clone has more than one count but fewer than ten. The V gene is TRBV7-6, the J gene TRBJ2-7, with 7 bases matching TRBD1. The CDR3 length is 13 residues. CDR1 and CDR2 from the germline V gene are SGHVS and FNYEAQ. V shed 5 bases and J 2 bases; nucleotides not matched to a gene: 3. The CDR3 spells CASSLGTAYEQYF. DNA for the CDR3: TGTGCCAGCAGCCTCGGGACAGCCTACGAGCAGTACTTC.

This chain links TRBV15 with TRBJ2-7, with TRBD1 as a possible D gene (5 bases). V lost 0 bases and J 6 bases, leaving 6 bases between the germline ends. The germline V gene encodes CDR1 LNHNV and CDR2 YYDKDF (reference sequence). The CDR3 sequence is 12 residues long. Here the CDR3 DNA reads TGTGCCACCAGCAGAGACAGGGTCGAGCAGTACTTC. Amino acids: CATSRDRVEQYF.

V gene TRBV7-8 combines with J gene TRBJ2-3; no clear D. Trimming cost V 5 bases and J 1 base, with 13 bases left between them. CDR3 length: 15 residues. Germline assignment: CDR1 SGHVS and CDR2 FQNEAQ. CDR3 loop: CASSSRLRGTDTQYF. The CDR3 DNA is TGTGCCAGCAGCAGCAGGCTGAGAGGCACAGATACGCAGTATTTT. Combining the CDR3 with reference TRBV7-8 and TRBJ2-3 gives the whole variable domain GAGVSQSPRYKVAKRGQDVALRCDPISGHVSLFWYQQALGQGPEFLTYFQNEAQLDKSGLPSDRFFAERPEGSVSTLKIQRTQQEDSAVYLCASSSRLRGTDTQYFGPGTRLTVL.

J is TRBJ1-2 and V is TRBV5-4; D gene ambiguous. V shed 1 base and J shed 8 bases, with 15 bases lying between them. Germline V lookup: CDR1 SGHNT, CDR2 YYREEE (reference sequence). The CDR3 runs to 14 residues. The CDR3 region is CASSLRSDLGGYTF. The CDR3 coding sequence is TGTGCCAGCAGCTTGAGAAGTGACCTTGGCGGCTACACCTTC.

The V and J genes are TRBV6-1 and TRBJ2-4; D is undetermined. Germline assignment: CDR1 MNHNS and CDR2 SASEGT. This CDR3 has 14 amino acids. V shed 3 bases and J shed 6 bases, with 12 bases lying between them. This CDR3 is CASSESVRGNIQYF. In DNA form, the CDR3 reads TGTGCCAGCAGTGAGAGTGTACGAGGAAACATTCAGTACTTC.

This clone was seen only a few times. The rearrangement links TRBV27 to TRBJ2-1; TRBD2 agrees at 7 bases. Germline values: CDR1 MNHEY, CDR2 SMNVEV (reference sequence). The CDR3 consists of 13 residues. The V gene end was trimmed by 10 bases and the J gene end by 9 bases; junction bases not matched to a gene: 12. Here the CDR3 reads CATRGAGVLEQFF. The CDR3, as DNA: TGTGCCACCCGAGGGGCGGGGGTTCTTGAGCAGTTCTTC.

This clone was observed once. This chain joins TRBV7-6 and TRBJ2-7, with 9 positions matching TRBD2. Germline lookup yields CDR1 SGHVS and CDR2 FNYEAQ. Losses at the gene ends were 5 bases for V and 2 bases for J; bases not matched to a gene: 7. The CDR3 is 15 amino acids. CDR3: CASSTPGLATYEQYF. The CDR3, as DNA: TGTGCCAGCAGCACCCCGGGACTAGCAACCTACGAGCAGTACTTC.

This chain connects TRBV3-1 (or the pseudogene TRBV3-2) to TRBJ2-7, with a weak D call TRBD1 (6 bases). Per germline, CDR1 LGHDT and CDR2 YNNKEL (reference sequence). CDR3 length: 12 amino acids. V lost 5 bases, J lost 6 bases, and 11 bases lay in between. DNA of the CDR3: TGTGCCAGCAGCTTAACAGGGTCCGAGCAGTACTTC. This gives the protein CASSLTGSEQYF.

The count of this clone is one. Written as DNA, the CDR3 is TGCAGCGCCGGGGACTACCAGAATACGCAGTATTTT. Its protein product is CSAGDYQNTQYF. This chain uses TRBV29-1 with TRBJ2-3; 7 nucleotides match TRBD2. Germline CDR1 and CDR2: SQVTM and ANQGSEA. V lost 7 bases, J lost 7 bases, and 8 bases stayed unmatched. There are 12 residues in the CDR3.

The V call is TRBV5-1, the J call TRBJ1-6; perhaps TRBD1 as D (6 bases). Trimming removed 4 bases at V and 2 bases at J, with 7 bases between. The CDR3 loop spans 14 amino acids. Germline V gene lookup returns CDR1 SGHRS and CDR2 YFSETQ. The CDR3 nucleotides are TGCGCCAGCAGCGCAGGGGCCTATAATTCACCCCTCCACTTT. Translation: CASSAGAYNSPLHF.

The rearrangement links TRBV19 to TRBJ1-2; the D is unclear. The CDR3 has 15 amino acids. The V gene's germline CDR1 is LNHDA and CDR2 SQIVND (reference sequence). V lost 6 bases, J lost 4 bases, and 18 bases lay in between. This CDR3 reads CASRPTGSAFYGYTF. The CDR3 DNA reads TGTGCCAGTAGGCCGACCGGGAGCGCCTTCTATGGCTACACCTTC.

V and J are TRBV19 and TRBJ2-2; D unresolved. This CDR3 is built from 15 residues. Germline V lookup: CDR1 LNHDA, CDR2 SQIVND (reference sequence). V lost 5 bases and J 0 bases, leaving 10 bases between the germline ends. CDR3: CASSSGFANTGELFF. For the CDR3, the DNA is TGTGCCAGTAGTTCTGGGTTCGCGAACACCGGGGAGCTGTTTTTT.

The genes are TRBV14 and TRBJ2-1; D is unresolved. The CDR3 length is 13 residues. The V end lost 4 bases, the J end lost 4 bases, and 8 bases lay between the germline ends. Germline V gene sequence: CDR1 SGHDN, CDR2 FVKESK. The CDR3 bases are TGTGCCAGCAGCCTAAGACCATACAATGAGCAGTTCTTC. The encoded protein is CASSLRPYNEQFF.

This chain links TRBV27 with TRBJ1-1; the match to TRBD1 covers 7 bases. The CDR3 runs 18 residues. Germline V gives CDR1 MNHEY, CDR2 SMNVEV (reference sequence). V trimming: 5 bases; J trimming: 1 base; junction bases outside the gene matches: 16. The CDR3 region has the DNA TGTGCCAGCAGTAGAAAACATGCATACACAGGGGAGAACACTGAAGCTTTCTTT. Protein: CASSRKHAYTGENTEAFF.

J is TRBJ1-2 and V is TRBV5-5; maybe TRBD1 (5 bases). In germline, CDR1 is SGHKS, CDR2 YYEKEE (reference sequence). The CDR3 spans 12 residues. V shed 7 bases and J shed 7 bases, with 14 bases lying between them. The CDR3 spells CASATPGIGYTF. CDR3 DNA: TGTGCCAGCGCCACCCCAGGGATTGGCTACACCTTC.

The rearrangement links TRBV27 to TRBJ1-6; D perhaps matches TRBD1 (6 bases). This CDR3 is 13 amino acids long. With 5 bases removed from V and 13 bases from J, the gap between germline ends came to 15 bases. Germline CDR1 is MNHEY and CDR2 is SMNVEV (reference sequence). CDR3 loop: CASSGGRGAPLHF. CDR3 sequence (DNA): TGTGCCAGCAGTGGCGGGAGGGGGGCTCCCCTCCACTTT.

The genes are TRBV4-1 and TRBJ2-1, with 8 nucleotides matching TRBD2. Germline V gene data show CDR1 as MGHRA and CDR2 as YSYEKL. V lost 9 bases, J lost 15 bases, and 19 bases stayed unmatched. The CDR3 sequence is 14 residues long. DNA of the CDR3: TGCGCCAGGAGGGCGACTAGCGATAGGTTTTATCCGTTCTTC. Translated, it gives CARRATSDRFYPFF.

The chain links TRBV7-8 to TRBJ1-3; no clear D gene. Trimming removed 6 bases from V and 0 bases from J, with 12 bases in between. The CDR3 extends over 15 amino acids. Germline V gene sequence: CDR1 SGHVS, CDR2 FQNEAQ. The CDR3 region is CASSRGRDSGNTIYF. Written as DNA, the CDR3 is TGTGCCAGCAGTCGAGGACGGGACTCTGGAAACACCATATATTTT.

The gene calls are TRBV5-1 and TRBJ1-4; no firm D call. The germline V and J ends were trimmed by 0 bases and 3 bases, with 9 bases remaining between them. This CDR3 has 15 amino acids. The germline CDR1 and CDR2 sequences are SGHRS and YFSETQ. The CDR3, as DNA: TGCGCCAGCAGCTTGGCGGCAGGACCTAATGAAAAACTGTTTTTT. It encodes CASSLAAGPNEKLFF.